This T cell receptor beta chain was profiled in a study of vaccination and CD4 T cells after COVID-19. Indicated treatment: roughly ten-day PBMC culture with coronavirus spike peptide pools or control peptides (ViraFEST assay). Isolation of CD4+ T cells by negative selection took place after nine to eleven days of culture. This clonotype was seen only a few times. Its antigen remains unknown. The study sequenced cultured CD4+ T cell DNA using the Oncomine TCR Beta short-read assay. TCRdb called the PCR reads again in MiXCR, with one record for every CDR3 protein. The data contain about 20,000 distinct CDR3 sequences, around 47% of them singletons. Sample: CD4+ T cells from blood, cultured in vitro, taken before SARS-CoV-2 vaccination. The sequence was obtained from a human donor who had recovered from COVID-19.

CDR3 in DNA: TGTGCCAGCAGCCGTAAACATACAGTGGGCTATAATTCACCCCTCCACTTT. Translation gives CASSRKHTVGYNSPLHF. The rearrangement uses TRBV6-1 and TRBJ1-6; D ambiguous. This CDR3 comprises 17 residues. The V and J ends lost 6 bases and 3 bases respectively, with 18 bases between them. From germline, CDR1 is MNHNS and CDR2 SASEGT.